This TCR beta chain was captured by sequencing in a study of T cell changes during pregnancy in multiple sclerosis. Sequencing was performed with immunoSEQ multiplex PCR; in TCRdb, only in-frame clones are kept and a portion is missing. Of 70,000 to 85,000 clones detected, about 91% appear once; the ten largest clones hold roughly 1.4%. CDR3 length: 16 residues. V was trimmed by 3 bases and J by 5 bases, leaving 19 bases between them. CDR1 SGHDN and CDR2 FVKESK come from the germline V gene. This TCR came from a female donor with multiple sclerosis, enrolled in a pregnancy study. Here the sequenced sample was peripheral blood, taken before pregnancy. V and J are TRBV14 and TRBJ1-1; weak D call: TRBD1 (5 bases). The CDR3 DNA reads TGTGCCAGCAGCCAGTCGATAGGGCCGCGACAGACTGAAGCTTTCTTT. Its protein product is CASSQSIGPRQTEAFF.